Following are 16 T cell receptor beta chains from one sample sequenced in a study of T cell repertoires in cytomegalovirus infection. The antigens of these receptors remain unknown. Using its own MiXCR run on the reads, TCRdb lists one record per CDR3 protein. The top ten clones hold 41% of a sample with about 120,000 distinct CDR3 sequences, more than 30% of them seen once. This specimen consisted of CD8+ T cells from cultured PBMCs, obtained from culture after CMV antigen stimulation. Receptors originate from a human donor in good health (CMV status not recorded). Some clones in this sample may be carry-over from other donors' samples.

This clonotype was detected many times. The junction departs from germline at one end; a sequencing error may be responsible. J is TRBJ2-5 and V is TRBV7-7, with unresolved D. The CDR3 consists of 13 residues. Germline V CDR1 and CDR2: SSHAT, FNYEAQ (reference sequence). CDR3: CASSLLAQETQYF. The CDR3 DNA sequence: TGTGCTAGCAGCTTGTTAGCCCAAGAGACCCAGTACTTC.

This clonotype was seen at least ten times. The chain employs TRBV12-3 or TRBV12-4 and TRBJ1-2; tentatively, D is TRBD1 (5 bases). The CDR3 length is 15 residues. V was trimmed by 5 bases and J by 9 bases, leaving 22 bases between them. CDR3 nucleotide sequence: TGTGCCAGCAGTGCCTCGATATTGACAGTGGGGAGCTACACCTTC. Protein sequence: CASSASILTVGSYTF.

This clonotype turned up a few times. The chain employs TRBV12-3 or TRBV12-4 and TRBJ2-1; 9 nucleotides agree with TRBD2. This CDR3 contains 15 residues. The ends lost 6 bases at V and 5 bases at J; junction bases unmatched: 8. The CDR3 loop reads CASRTLAGSHNEQFF. For the CDR3, the DNA is TGTGCCAGCAGGACCCTAGCGGGGAGTCACAATGAGCAGTTCTTC.

The chain is built from TRBV4-1 and TRBJ2-7; D might be TRBD2 (5 bases). The germline V gene has CDR1 MGHRA and CDR2 YSYEKL. There are 19 residues in the CDR3. V lost 1 base and J 2 bases, leaving 24 bases between the germline ends. CDR3 DNA sequence: TGCGCCAGCAGCCAAGTAGGGAGCACAGCCAAACTCAGCACCTACGAGCAGTACTTC. As protein: CASSQVGSTAKLSTYEQYF.

In its sample, this clonotype was seen many times. This chain joins TRBV7-2 and TRBJ1-1; unclear D gene. V was trimmed by 1 base and J by 2 bases, leaving 8 bases between them. CDR3 size: 14 residues. Germline-derived CDR1 and CDR2 are SGHTA and FQGNSA. This chain's CDR3 is CASSLEGSNTEAFF. The CDR3, as DNA: TGTGCCAGCAGCTTAGAGGGCAGTAACACTGAAGCTTTCTTT. Supplemented by reference TRBV7-2 and TRBJ1-1, the full variable domain reads GAGVSQSPSNKVTEKGKDVELRCDPISGHTALYWYRQSLGQGLEFLIYFQGNSAPDKSGLPSDRFSAERTGGSVSTLTIQRTQQEDSAVYLCASSLEGSNTEAFFGQGTRLTVV.

This clonotype was seen a few times. The V gene is TRBV4-1, the J gene TRBJ2-4; 8 bases agree with TRBD1. The CDR3 extends over 17 amino acids. Germline trimming cut 1 base from V and 1 base from J; bases unmatched to any gene: 6. CDR1 and CDR2 (germline): MGHRA, YSYEKL. The CDR3 here is CASSQVSTGGAKNIQYF. The CDR3 DNA follows: TGCGCCAGCAGCCAAGTTTCCACAGGGGGGGCCAAAAACATTCAGTACTTC.

At least ten counts were recorded for this clonotype. The V gene is TRBV7-2, the J gene TRBJ2-1; D call uncertain. The CDR3 has 13 amino acids. The V and J ends lost 3 bases and 6 bases respectively, with 9 bases between them. Per the germline V gene, CDR1 is SGHTA and CDR2 is FQGNSA. CDR3 bases: TGTGCCAGCAGCTTTATGGGCGGCAATGAGCAGTTCTTC. Protein product: CASSFMGGNEQFF.

This clonotype appeared once. The V and J genes are TRBV7-4 and TRBJ1-2; TRBD1 is a possible D gene (5 bases). This CDR3 has 13 residues. Germline assignment: CDR1 SGHVT and CDR2 SQSDAQ. The ends were cut back, 4 bases at V and 4 bases at J, with 10 bases in the middle. CDR3 loop: CASSSAGFYGYTF. The DNA of the CDR3 is TGTGCCAGCAGCTCTGCAGGGTTCTATGGCTACACCTTC. Full variable domain (rest looked up from reference TRBV7-4 and TRBJ1-2): GAGVSQSPRYKVAKRGRDVALRCDSISGHVTLYWYRQTLGQGSEVLTYSQSDAQRDKSGRPSGRFSAERPERSVSTLKIQRTEQGDSAVYLCASSSAGFYGYTFGSGTRLTVV.

This clonotype occurred a few times. This chain links TRBV19 with TRBJ2-2, with 8 bases lining up with TRBD1. The CDR3 runs to 19 residues. Germline values: CDR1 LNHDA, CDR2 SQIVND (reference sequence). Trimming cost V 7 bases and J 0 bases; bases outside gene matches: 16. The chain's CDR3 is CASTPPWATGVSNTGELFF. The CDR3 DNA follows: TGTGCCAGTACCCCCCCGTGGGCGACAGGGGTCTCGAACACCGGGGAGCTGTTTTTT.

In this sample, this clonotype turned up a few times. The CDR3 DNA reads as TGTGCCAGCAGTAGACCCCCGACAGGGTCGTATGGCTACACCTTC. It is translated as CASSRPPTGSYGYTF. V gene TRBV6-2 or TRBV6-3 combines with J gene TRBJ1-2, with 7 bases fitting TRBD1. The CDR3 has 15 residues. The junction had 11 bases not matched to a gene; V was cut back by 5 bases and J by 5 bases. Germline assignment: CDR1 MNHEY and CDR2 SVGEGT.

In this sample, this clonotype turned up many times. CDR3 in DNA: TGTGCCAGCAGTTTAGAACCCCCGGCGGCAGATACGCAGTATTTT. It codes for CASSLEPPAADTQYF. V gene TRBV12-3 or TRBV12-4 combines with J gene TRBJ2-3, with D uncertain. The ends were cut back, 1 base at V and 4 bases at J, with 12 bases in the middle. The CDR3 sequence is 15 residues long.

This clonotype turned up a few times. The rearrangement links TRBV20-1 to TRBJ2-1; 7 bases agree with TRBD2. The CDR3 covers 18 residues. Per germline, CDR1 DFQATT and CDR2 SNEGSKA (reference sequence). V shed 4 bases and J 9 bases; nucleotides not matched to a gene: 24. As DNA, the CDR3 is TGCAGTGCTACCGGGCTCTCTCCCCGACTAGCATCCGTAGGTGAGCAGTTCTTC. This translates into CSATGLSPRLASVGEQFF.

The chain uses TRBV9 and TRBJ1-3, with D hard to call. Deletions cut 7 bases from V and 0 bases from J, with 5 bases between. Germline V CDR1 and CDR2: SGDLS, YYNGEE. The length of the CDR3 is 12 residues. For the CDR3, the DNA is TGTGCCAGCCAGCGCTCTGGAAACACCATATATTTT. Protein: CASQRSGNTIYF. Complete variable domain (other parts from reference TRBV9 and TRBJ1-3): DSGVTQTPKHLITATGQRVTLRCSPRSGDLSVYWYQQSLDQGLQFLIQYYNGEERAKGNILERFSAQQFPDLHSELNLSSLELGDSALYFCASQRSGNTIYFGEGSWLTVV.

The sample holds a few counts of this clonotype. An end of the junction differs from the germline gene, which may be a read error. The J gene is TRBJ2-1, the V gene TRBV4-1; tentative D call: TRBD2 (6 bases). This CDR3 region has 16 residues. Germline V CDR1 and CDR2: MGHRA, YSYEKL. The CDR3 bases are TGTGCCAGCAGCCAAGAGGAGGGGTGGTCCTACAATGAGCAGTTCTTC. This translates into CASSQEEGWSYNEQFF.

The rearrangement uses TRBV6-2 or TRBV6-3 and TRBJ2-3; D is unclear. This CDR3 region has 13 residues. Trimming took 5 bases from V and 5 from J, leaving 11 bases between them. The germline V gene encodes CDR1 MNHEY and CDR2 SVGEGT. This CDR3 is CASSRYTRDTQYF. CDR3 DNA: TGTGCCAGCAGTAGGTACACTCGAGATACGCAGTATTTT.

This clonotype was seen ten or more times. The V and J genes are TRBV7-3 and TRBJ1-2; D remains ambiguous. CDR1 and CDR2 (germline): SGHTA, FQGTGA. V lost 1 base, J lost 4 bases, and 19 bases lay in between. This CDR3 contains 17 residues. The CDR3 DNA sequence: TGTGCCAGCAGCTTAATCGGCGGGCCGGGTGGCAGCTATGGCTACACCTTC. It translates to CASSLIGGPGGSYGYTF.